The 11 T cell receptor beta chains reported below all come from one sample, sequenced in a study of CD8 T cells in ankylosing spondylitis. From the 5' RACE reads, TCRdb called clonotypes with MiXCR, one entry per CDR3 protein. The sample comprises a few hundred thousand distinct CDR3 sequences, about 10% of which are singletons, and 6% to 8% rests with the top ten. Material for sequencing was blood, either unsorted or a sorted T cell fraction (not recorded which). Receptors were obtained from a male donor with ankylosing spondylitis or in good health (not recorded which).

This clonotype was seen many times. The chain joins TRBV12-3 or TRBV12-4 to TRBJ1-4, with D possibly being TRBD1 (6 bases). V shed 4 bases and J shed 7 bases, with 10 bases lying between them. The CDR3 has 13 residues. CDR3 in DNA: TGTGCCAGCAGTTCAGGGGCTTTTGAAAAACTGTTTTTT. It specifies CASSSGAFEKLFF.

This rearrangement joins TRBV7-9 to TRBJ1-4; 8 nucleotides agree with TRBD1. Germline CDR1 and CDR2: SEHNR and FQNEAQ (reference sequence). CDR3 length: 16 amino acids. CDR3 loop: CIRQRVLVGDREKLFF. For the CDR3, the DNA is TGTATACGCCAAAGAGTTTTGGTTGGGGACAGGGAAAAACTGTTTTTT.

Only a few counts were recorded for this clonotype. V and J are TRBV5-1 and TRBJ2-7; D gene uncertain. Germline V gene sequence: CDR1 SGHRS, CDR2 YFSETQ. Trimming pared 4 bases from V and 3 bases from J, leaving 23 bases between. The CDR3 extends over 17 amino acids. CDR3: CASSPSPQIGQIYEQYF. CDR3 nucleotide sequence: TGCGCCAGCAGCCCCTCTCCCCAAATCGGGCAGATCTACGAGCAGTACTTC.

With respect to this clonotype: This may arise from a read error, as a much more abundant clone is one base away. The V and J genes are TRBV11-2 and TRBJ2-1; D is perhaps TRBD1 (6 bases). With 8 bases removed from V and 4 bases from J, the gap between germline ends came to 12 bases. The germline gives CDR1 SGHAT, CDR2 FQNNGV. The CDR3 is 13 residues long. CDR3 in amino acids: CASRDNTYNEQFF. The DNA of the CDR3 is TGTGCCAGCCGGGACAACACTTACAATGAGCAGTTCTTC.

In its sample, this clonotype was seen many times. The chain links TRBV7-3 to TRBJ1-1; D is undetermined. The germline V and J ends were trimmed by 6 bases and 6 bases, with 17 bases remaining between them. The CDR3 is made up of 14 amino acids. Germline V gene data show CDR1 as SGHTA and CDR2 as FQGTGA. The CDR3 region has the DNA TGTGCCAGCAGATTGGAGGTTAACAGCGCTGAAGCTTTCTTT. This gives the protein CASRLEVNSAEAFF.

The chain couples TRBV11-1 to TRBJ2-5; either TRBD1 or TRBD2 may supply D (5 bases each). This CDR3 comprises 19 residues. V was trimmed by 8 bases and J by 5 bases, leaving 33 bases between them. Looked up from germline, CDR1 is SGHAT and CDR2 is FQDESV (reference sequence). CDR3 coding DNA: TGTGCCAGCGGAGAAAAGACTCTCTGGGGTACTAGGGGCGGGGAGACCCAGTACTTC. It is translated as CASGEKTLWGTRGGETQYF.

The chain couples TRBV20-1 to TRBJ1-3, with D possibly TRBD1 on 5 matching bases. The CDR3 length is 17 residues. V was clipped by 3 bases and J by 0 bases, with 18 bases between them. The germline V gene encodes CDR1 DFQATT and CDR2 SNEGSKA (reference sequence). The CDR3 loop is CSASSGGLLASGNTIYF. The DNA for the CDR3 is TGCAGTGCTAGCTCCGGGGGACTTTTGGCCTCTGGAAACACCATATATTTT.

This clonotype was counted between two and nine times. The chain couples TRBV29-1 to TRBJ2-2; 7 positions agree with TRBD1. V lost 4 bases to trimming and J lost 0 bases; unmatched junction nucleotides: 5. Per germline, CDR1 SQVTM and CDR2 ANQGSEA. This CDR3 has 15 amino acids. CDR3 DNA sequence: TGCAGCGTTGCCGGGACAGTCACGAACACCGGGGAGCTGTTTTTT. Translated: CSVAGTVTNTGELFF.

A remark on this clonotype: Given a much more abundant clone one base away, this may be a read error. This rearrangement joins TRBV27 to TRBJ2-3; 8 positions agree with TRBD1. Germline trimming cut 6 bases from V and 2 bases from J; bases unmatched to any gene: 4. Germline V CDR1 and CDR2: MNHEY, SMNVEV (reference sequence). The CDR3 runs 14 residues. Written as DNA, the CDR3 is TGTGCCAGCAGCCTGACAGGGGTCACAGATACGCAGTATTTT. Translation: CASSLTGVTDTQYF.

This clonotype was found a few times. J is TRBJ1-2 and V is TRBV28; possible D gene TRBD1, 5 bases. In germline, CDR1 is MDHEN, CDR2 SYDVKM. This CDR3 region has 20 residues. The ends were cut back, 3 bases at V and 2 bases at J, with 28 bases in the middle. For the CDR3, the DNA is TGTGCCAGCAGTTTGGGCGGGACCCGTTTTTACCTCACGGTGAACTATGGCTACACCTTC. Its translation: CASSLGGTRFYLTVNYGYTF.

This clonotype occurred many times. The chain uses TRBV5-1 and TRBJ2-1; tentative D call: TRBD1 (5 bases). The germline V gene has CDR1 SGHRS and CDR2 YFSETQ. CDR3 length: 15 amino acids. Trimming took off 0 bases at V and 8 bases at J, with 15 bases between the two ends. This CDR3 is CASSLEGLPGDEQFF. The CDR3 DNA follows: TGCGCCAGCAGCTTGGAGGGGCTACCGGGCGATGAGCAGTTCTTC.